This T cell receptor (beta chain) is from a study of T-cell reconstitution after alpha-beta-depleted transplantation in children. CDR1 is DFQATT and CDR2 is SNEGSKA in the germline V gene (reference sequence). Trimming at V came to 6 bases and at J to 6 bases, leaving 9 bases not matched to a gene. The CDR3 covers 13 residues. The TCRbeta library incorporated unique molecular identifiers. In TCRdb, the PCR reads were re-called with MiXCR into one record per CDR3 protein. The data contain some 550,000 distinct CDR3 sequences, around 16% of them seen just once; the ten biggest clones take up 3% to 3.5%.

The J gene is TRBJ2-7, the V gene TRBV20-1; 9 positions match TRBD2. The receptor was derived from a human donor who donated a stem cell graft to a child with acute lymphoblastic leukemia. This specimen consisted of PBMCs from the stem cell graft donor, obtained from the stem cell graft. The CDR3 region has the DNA TGCAGTGCAGGGGGGCGGGAGGGCCTCGAGCAGTACTTC. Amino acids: CSAGGREGLEQYF.